A single sample gave rise to the 21 T cell receptor beta chains below, sequenced in a study of cytomegalovirus exposure and HLA in healthy donors. 13 Jbeta primers and 60 Vbeta primers were used for the PCR. Assay used: immunoSEQ multiplex PCR; TCRdb lists only in-frame clones, some missing. The sample contains over 100,000 clones, approximately 80% of which appear only once. Sequencing was performed on PBMCs. These receptors came from a man between 25 and 39 years old in good health and CMV-seropositive.

The V and J genes are TRBV7-9 and TRBJ2-3; D perhaps matches TRBD2 (7 bases). Trimming removed 4 bases at V and 4 bases at J, with 9 bases between. CDR3 size: 13 residues. CDR1 and CDR2 (germline): SEHNR, FQNEAQ (reference sequence). CDR3 in amino acids: CASSWGGPDTQYF. The CDR3 coding sequence is TGTGCCAGCAGCTGGGGGGGCCCAGATACGCAGTATTTT. The entire variable domain, with the rest obtained from reference TRBV7-9 and TRBJ2-3, is as follows: DTGVSQNPRHKITKRGQNVTFRCDPISEHNRLYWYRQTLGQGPEFLTYFQNEAQLEKSRLLSDRFSAERPKGSFSTLEIQRTEQGDSAMYLCASSWGGPDTQYFGPGTRLTVL.

The rearrangement links TRBV5-5 to TRBJ1-2; 7 bases are shared with TRBD1. The CDR3 is 16 amino acids. Per the germline V gene, CDR1 is SGHKS and CDR2 is YYEKEE (reference sequence). The V gene end was trimmed by 4 bases and the J gene end by 6 bases; junction bases not matched to a gene: 15. The CDR3 reads CASSRGEPRGRDGYTF. The DNA of the CDR3 is TGTGCCAGCAGCCGTGGAGAACCGAGGGGGCGCGATGGCTACACCTTC.

J is TRBJ2-7 and V is TRBV5-1; TRBD2 aligns across 9 bases. J lost 7 bases, V lost 4 bases, and 12 bases had no gene match. The CDR3 contains 15 residues. CDR1 SGHRS and CDR2 YFSETQ come from the germline V gene. CDR3 nucleotide sequence: TGCGCCAGCAGCCTGACTAGCGGACAGCCCGGGGAGCAGTACTTC. This translates into CASSLTSGQPGEQYF.

The V gene is TRBV5-4, the J gene TRBJ1-1, with 9 nucleotides matching TRBD1. Germline loops: CDR1 SGHNT, CDR2 YYREEE (reference sequence). Trimming removed 4 bases from V and 4 bases from J; junction bases left unmatched: 8. This CDR3 region has 15 residues. The CDR3 sequence: CASSDSGQGTTEAFF. Here the CDR3 DNA reads TGTGCCAGCAGCGATAGTGGACAGGGGACCACTGAAGCTTTCTTT.

This sequence joins TRBV2 and TRBJ2-3; D perhaps matches TRBD1 (6 bases). CDR1 is SNHLY, CDR2 FYNNEI, per germline. Trimming pared 4 bases from V and 4 bases from J, leaving 15 bases between. This CDR3 comprises 15 residues. Written as DNA, the CDR3 is TGTGCCAGCAGTGTACAGGGCGCTCTATCAGATACGCAGTATTTT. It specifies CASSVQGALSDTQYF.

The chain uses TRBV10-3 and TRBJ2-3; possible D gene TRBD1, 6 bases. CDR1 and CDR2 (germline): ENHRY, SYGVKD. Trimming cost V 10 bases and J 4 bases, with 15 bases left between them. CDR3 size: 13 residues. CDR3: CATKGEFADTQYF. In nucleotides, the CDR3 is TGTGCCACCAAGGGGGAGTTTGCAGATACGCAGTATTTT.

This chain links TRBV7-3 with TRBJ1-1; TRBD1 is a possible D gene (5 bases). CDR3 size: 14 residues. Germline V gene data show CDR1 as SGHTA and CDR2 as FQGTGA. The V gene lost 0 bases and the J gene lost 5 bases, with 10 bases spanning the gap. The CDR3 sequence: CASSLTQGSTEAFF. The CDR3 bases are TGTGCCAGCAGCTTAACTCAGGGATCAACTGAAGCTTTCTTT.

In its sample, this clone was seen once. The CDR3: CASSLDGPDTQYF. As DNA, the CDR3 is TGTGCCAGCAGCTTGGATGGCCCGGATACGCAGTATTTT. The rearrangement uses TRBV5-4 and TRBJ2-3; D gene uncertain. Between the trimmed V and J ends, which lost 0 bases and 6 bases, there was a span of 8 bases. The CDR3 runs 13 residues. Germline V lookup: CDR1 SGHNT, CDR2 YYREEE (reference sequence).

This clone occurred a few times. This chain joins TRBV11-2 and TRBJ2-7; D is possibly TRBD2 (5 bases). There are 14 residues in the CDR3. Germline assignment: CDR1 SGHAT and CDR2 FQNNGV. Trimming removed 3 bases from V and 0 bases from J, with 9 bases in between. CDR3 DNA sequence: TGTGCCAGCAGCTTGGTCCGGGGCTCCTACGAGCAGTACTTC. Its translation: CASSLVRGSYEQYF. Supplemented by reference TRBV11-2 and TRBJ2-7, the full variable domain reads EAGVAQSPRYKIIEKRQSVAFWCNPISGHATLYWYQQILGQGPKLLIQFQNNGVVDDSQLPKDRFSAERLKGVDSTLKIQPAKLEDSAVYLCASSLVRGSYEQYFGPGTRLTVT.

This sequence joins TRBV2 and TRBJ1-1, with D possibly matching TRBD1 (6 bases). CDR3 length: 13 amino acids. The germline V gene encodes CDR1 SNHLY and CDR2 FYNNEI. CDR3 nucleotides: TGTGCGCAGGGGCAGGAAAGGAACACTGAAGCTTTCTTT. It specifies CAQGQERNTEAFF.

This clone was observed a single time. The chain carries TRBV27 and TRBJ1-2, with 7 bases fitting TRBD1. From germline, CDR1 is MNHEY and CDR2 SMNVEV (reference sequence). The CDR3 consists of 14 residues. V was pared by 4 bases and J by 3 bases, with 5 bases of the junction left unmatched. The CDR3 DNA follows: TGTGCCAGCAGTTCAGGGGGATACGACTATGGCTACACCTTC. Translated: CASSSGGYDYGYTF.

The J gene is TRBJ1-2, the V gene TRBV5-5; 7 bases match TRBD1. The CDR3 length is 18 residues. Germline lookup yields CDR1 SGHKS and CDR2 YYEKEE (reference sequence). J was trimmed by 4 bases and V by 0 bases; bases with no gene match: 15. In DNA form, the CDR3 reads TGTGCCAGCAGCTTGGCCGATAAAACAGGGGCTTGGGGCTATGGCTACACCTTC. Translated: CASSLADKTGAWGYGYTF.

The chain has TRBV19 and TRBJ1-5; 9 nucleotides agree with TRBD1. V lost 9 bases and J lost 6; bases outside the gene matches: 6. Germline V gene data show CDR1 as LNHDA and CDR2 as SQIVND (reference sequence). The CDR3 is made up of 13 amino acids. In DNA, the CDR3 is TGTGCCAGCAGGACAGGGGCACCTCAGCCCCAGCATTTT. Translating gives CASRTGAPQPQHF.

The chain recombines TRBV25-1 with TRBJ2-7, with TRBD1 matching over 7 bases. Trimming at V came to 4 bases and at J to 5 bases, leaving 8 bases not matched to a gene. This CDR3 has 14 residues. CDR1 is MGHDK and CDR2 is SYGVNS in the germline V gene. The CDR3 reads CASSVTGVSHEQYF. CDR3 nucleotides: TGTGCCAGCAGTGTAACAGGGGTGTCTCACGAGCAGTACTTC.

V is TRBV27 and J is TRBJ1-6; perhaps TRBD1 as D (6 bases). V was pared by 5 bases and J by 6 bases, with 11 bases between. This CDR3 has 14 residues. CDR1 is MNHEY and CDR2 is SMNVEV in the germline V gene (reference sequence). The CDR3: CASSPRQANSPLHF. CDR3 nucleotides: TGTGCCAGCAGTCCGCGACAGGCTAATTCACCCCTCCACTTT.

The chain couples TRBV5-4 to TRBJ2-5; 15 nucleotides line up with TRBD2. CDR1 is SGHNT, CDR2 YYREEE, per germline (reference sequence). The V segment lost 3 bases and the J segment 5 bases; nucleotides outside the gene matches: 8. The CDR3 is 17 amino acids. CDR3 in DNA: TGTGCCAGCAGCTGGGGGACTAGCGGGGGGCCGGGGGAGACCCAGTACTTC. Amino acid sequence: CASSWGTSGGPGETQYF. Full variable domain (missing parts from reference TRBV5-4 and TRBJ2-5): ETGVTQSPTHLIKTRGQQVTLRCSSQSGHNTVSWYQQALGQGPQFIFQYYREEENGRGNFPPRFSGLQFPNYSSELNVNALELDDSALYLCASSWGTSGGPGETQYFGPGTRLLVL.

The chain is built from TRBV10-3 and TRBJ1-5; D is perhaps TRBD1 (5 bases). Germline V CDR1 and CDR2: ENHRY, SYGVKD. V was pared by 2 bases and J by 5 bases, with 16 bases between. CDR3 length: 16 residues. In DNA, the CDR3 is TGTGCCATCAGTGAGCCCCGTGGGGCCGGAGATCAGCCCCAGCATTTT. It translates to CAISEPRGAGDQPQHF.

DNA for the CDR3: TGTGCCAGTAGCCTGCGGGTGGGAGTATATGGCTACACCTTC. It codes for CASSLRVGVYGYTF. The rearrangement joins TRBV19 to TRBJ1-2; D gene ambiguous. The CDR3 covers 14 residues. CDR1 is LNHDA, CDR2 SQIVND, per germline (reference sequence). V lost 6 bases and J lost 5, with 16 bases in between.

The rearrangement links TRBV18 to TRBJ2-1; a weak D match, TRBD1 (6 bases). Germline V gene lookup returns CDR1 KGHSH and CDR2 LQKENI. V was pared by 7 bases and J by 9 bases, with 16 bases between. This CDR3 region has 13 residues. The CDR3 loop is CASFPGAVGEQFF. CDR3 DNA: TGTGCCAGCTTCCCAGGGGCGGTTGGTGAGCAGTTCTTC.

The chain is built from TRBV16 and TRBJ1-1, with a weak D call TRBD1 (6 bases). From germline, CDR1 is KGHSY and CDR2 FQNENV. The CDR3 sequence is 16 residues long. Trimming pared 2 bases from V and 0 bases from J, leaving 13 bases between. CDR3 in amino acids: CASSQVLGTLNTEAFF. The CDR3 DNA reads TGTGCCAGCAGCCAAGTTCTCGGGACACTGAACACTGAAGCTTTCTTT.

The V gene is TRBV6-6, the J gene TRBJ2-2, with a tentative D call TRBD2 (6 bases). CDR1 is MNHNY, CDR2 SVGAGI, per germline (reference sequence). The CDR3 consists of 13 residues. V was clipped by 5 bases and J by 8 bases, with 12 bases between them. The CDR3 bases are TGTGCCAGCAGTCTCGGGGGACCAGGGGAGCTGTTTTTT. Translation: CASSLGGPGELFF.